These 27 T cell receptor beta chains originate from one sample sequenced in a study of blood T cell repertoires in COVID-19. This table comes from immunoSEQ multiplex PCR, and its TCRdb copy is limited to in-frame clones, with some not included. The table lists 270,000 or so clones, about four fifths of them singletons. The sequenced sample was peripheral blood. Every receptor here comes from a woman aged 18-35 years with acute or convalescent COVID-19.

This chain connects TRBV7-9 to TRBJ1-1, with 7 bases identical to TRBD1. This CDR3 spans 14 amino acids. Germline-derived CDR1 and CDR2 are SEHNR and FQNEAQ (reference sequence). With 5 bases clipped from V and 1 base from J, the junction kept 4 bases outside the gene matches. CDR3: CASSLGTANTEAFF. The CDR3 DNA sequence: TGTGCCAGCAGCCTCGGGACAGCGAACACTGAAGCTTTCTTT.

The genes are TRBV18 and TRBJ1-1; 8 bases are shared with TRBD1. The CDR3 sequence is 13 residues long. Germline V lookup: CDR1 KGHSH, CDR2 LQKENI. J lost 7 bases, V lost 3 bases, and 4 bases had no gene match. The CDR3 DNA is TGTGCCAGCTCACCTACCGGACAGGGTGAAGCTTTCTTT. This gives the protein CASSPTGQGEAFF.

The chain joins TRBV5-4 to TRBJ2-5; D ambiguous. This CDR3 has 13 residues. CDR1 is SGHNT, CDR2 YYREEE, per germline (reference sequence). The V end lost 0 bases, the J end lost 3 bases, and 6 bases lay between the germline ends. The CDR3 nucleotides read TGTGCCAGCAGCTTGGGGCCAAAAGAGACCCAGTACTTC. Its protein is CASSLGPKETQYF.

This clone appeared once. The chain is built from TRBV24-1 and TRBJ2-1, with 10 nucleotides matching TRBD2. The germline gives CDR1 KGHDR, CDR2 SFDVKD. This CDR3 is 15 amino acids long. The V segment lost 4 bases and the J segment 8 bases; nucleotides outside the gene matches: 7. Here the CDR3 DNA reads TGTGCCACCAGTGACAATAGCGGGAGGACCTATGAGCAGTTCTTC. Protein: CATSDNSGRTYEQFF.

V gene TRBV19 combines with J gene TRBJ2-7, with 9 bases identical to TRBD1. CDR1 is LNHDA and CDR2 is SQIVND in the germline V gene (reference sequence). The CDR3 has 14 amino acids. Unmatched junction bases numbered 3, after V lost 3 bases and J lost 3 bases. The DNA of the CDR3 is TGTGCCAGTAGTATCTCGGACAGGGGCTACGAGCAGTACTTC. This encodes CASSISDRGYEQYF.

CDR3: CASIFTGAGYTF. CDR3 coding DNA: TGTGCCAGCATTTTCACAGGGGCTGGCTACACCTTC. This chain links TRBV2 with TRBJ1-2; 7 nucleotides align to TRBD1. Germline CDR1 and CDR2: SNHLY and FYNNEI. The ends lost 7 bases at V and 7 bases at J; junction bases unmatched: 6. The length of the CDR3 is 12 residues.

The chain uses TRBV5-4 and TRBJ1-6; possible D gene TRBD1, 6 bases. Trimming cost V 3 bases and J 9 bases, with 16 bases left between them. The germline gives CDR1 SGHNT, CDR2 YYREEE (reference sequence). This CDR3 region has 15 residues. CDR3 bases: TGTGCCAGCAGCTACACGGACAGCGAAACTTCACCCCTCCACTTT. This gives the protein CASSYTDSETSPLHF.

In DNA form, the CDR3 reads TGCAGTGCTAGTCCGGGATATGGCTACACCTTC. This codes for CSASPGYGYTF. The chain employs TRBV20-1 and TRBJ1-2; no firm D call. The ends were cut back, 3 bases at V and 5 bases at J, with 7 bases in the middle. The CDR3 has 11 amino acids. The V gene's germline CDR1 is DFQATT and CDR2 SNEGSKA (reference sequence).

The V and J genes are TRBV18 and TRBJ1-4, with a tentative D call TRBD1 (5 bases). V was clipped by 1 base and J by 8 bases, with 11 bases between them. The germline V gene encodes CDR1 KGHSH and CDR2 LQKENI. The CDR3 loop spans 14 amino acids. CDR3 residues: CASSPLGAGEKLFF. As DNA, the CDR3 is TGTGCCAGCTCACCACTAGGGGCTGGGGAAAAACTGTTTTTT. The full variable domain, rest sourced from reference TRBV18 and TRBJ1-4, is NAGVMQNPRHLVRRRGQEARLRCSPMKGHSHVYWYRQLPEEGLKFMVYLQKENIIDESGMPKERFSAEFPKEGPSILRIQQVVRGDSAAYFCASSPLGAGEKLFFGSGTQLSVL.

The gene calls are TRBV28 and TRBJ1-3; 7 bases align to TRBD1. The CDR3 runs to 15 residues. The germline gives CDR1 MDHEN, CDR2 SYDVKM. V lost 2 bases, J lost 0 bases, and 1 base stayed unmatched. CDR3 sequence reads: CASSLGTVSGNTIYF. CDR3 nucleotide sequence: TGTGCCAGCAGTTTAGGGACAGTCTCTGGAAACACCATATATTTT.

The chain uses TRBV4-3 and TRBJ2-3, with TRBD1 as a possible D gene (5 bases). CDR1 and CDR2 (germline): LGHNA, YSLEER. The V end lost 0 bases, the J end lost 3 bases, and 13 bases lay between the germline ends. The CDR3 runs to 16 residues. CDR3 sequence reads: CASSQDPGYSTDTQYF. In DNA, the CDR3 is TGCGCCAGCAGCCAAGATCCAGGGTATAGTACAGATACGCAGTATTTT.

This chain connects TRBV5-1 to TRBJ2-3, with unresolved D. CDR3 size: 15 residues. Germline assignment: CDR1 SGHRS and CDR2 YFSETQ. Trimming pared 0 bases from V and 0 bases from J, leaving 8 bases between. CDR3 sequence: CASSLEISSTDTQYF. The CDR3 bases are TGCGCCAGCAGCTTGGAAATCTCTAGCACAGATACGCAGTATTTT.

This chain links TRBV14 with TRBJ2-5; tentatively, D is TRBD2 (5 bases). CDR1 and CDR2 (germline): SGHDN, FVKESK. Trimming stripped 2 bases from V and 1 base from J, with 14 bases between. The CDR3 sequence is 16 residues long. In DNA form, the CDR3 reads TGTGCCAGCAGCCAACTACCCAGCGGCCCCCAAGAGACCCAGTACTTC. Protein sequence: CASSQLPSGPQETQYF.

This chain links TRBV30 with TRBJ2-1; D unresolved. Trimming shortened V by 4 bases and J by 0 bases, and 10 bases separated the two germline ends. Germline loops: CDR1 GTSNPN, CDR2 SVGIG (reference sequence). The CDR3 extends over 14 amino acids. CDR3 nucleotide sequence: TGTGCCTGGACTAGAGAGAGCTCCTACAATGAGCAGTTCTTC. It is translated as CAWTRESSYNEQFF.

This chain connects TRBV5-1 to TRBJ1-4; D might be TRBD1 (6 bases). CDR3 length equals 16 residues. Germline assignment: CDR1 SGHRS and CDR2 YFSETQ. V lost 0 bases and J 5 bases, leaving 14 bases between the germline ends. CDR3 protein: CASSLGPTGPNEKLFF. In DNA, the CDR3 is TGCGCCAGCAGCTTGGGCCCGACAGGACCCAATGAAAAACTGTTTTTT.

The chain couples TRBV5-4 to TRBJ2-2; unclear D gene. CDR1 and CDR2 from the germline V gene are SGHNT and YYREEE (reference sequence). The CDR3 spans 13 residues. Trimming removed 0 bases from V and 5 bases from J, with 5 bases in between. The CDR3 sequence is CASSLDLTGELFF. Here the CDR3 DNA reads TGTGCCAGCAGCTTGGATTTAACCGGGGAGCTGTTTTTT.

The chain links TRBV18 to TRBJ1-5; 9 bases match TRBD1. The CDR3 is 14 amino acids. In germline, CDR1 is KGHSH, CDR2 LQKENI. Unmatched junction bases numbered 1, after V lost 2 bases and J lost 5 bases. The CDR3 nucleotides read TGTGCCAGCTCACCAACAGGGGGCGATCAGCCCCAGCATTTT. Translated, it gives CASSPTGGDQPQHF.

The J gene is TRBJ2-7, the V gene TRBV18; 8 nucleotides align to TRBD1. The germline V gene encodes CDR1 KGHSH and CDR2 LQKENI. V shed 6 bases, J shed 9 bases, and the junction held 13 bases outside the gene matches. The CDR3 is 14 amino acids. This chain's CDR3 is CASSQDRVRVWQYF. The CDR3, as DNA: TGTGCCAGCTCGCAGGACAGGGTACGTGTATGGCAGTACTTC.

The rearrangement links TRBV6-6 to TRBJ1-2; D is ambiguous. V lost 6 bases and J 4 bases, leaving 12 bases between the germline ends. The germline CDR1 and CDR2 sequences are MNHNY and SVGAGI (reference sequence). This CDR3 spans 13 amino acids. CDR3 nucleotide sequence: TGTGCCAGCAGCCCCACAGAAATCTATGGCTACACCTTC. Translated: CASSPTEIYGYTF.

This chain uses TRBV10-1 with TRBJ2-7; 13 positions match TRBD2. Trimming cost V 7 bases and J 2 bases; bases outside gene matches: 5. Germline V lookup: CDR1 WNHNN, CDR2 SYGVQD (reference sequence). The CDR3 has 15 residues. CDR3 sequence reads: CASTEGLAGTYEQYF. The CDR3 DNA reads as TGCGCCAGCACCGAGGGACTAGCGGGAACCTACGAGCAGTACTTC.

This clone was detected a few times. The rearrangement uses TRBV30 and TRBJ1-1; D remains ambiguous. Germline values: CDR1 GTSNPN, CDR2 SVGIG (reference sequence). Trimming removed 4 bases at V and 5 bases at J, with 20 bases between. The CDR3 contains 15 residues. The chain's CDR3 is CAWTAIGGQGTEAFF. The DNA for the CDR3 is TGTGCCTGGACCGCTATCGGAGGGCAAGGGACTGAAGCTTTCTTT.

The chain combines TRBV2 with TRBJ2-1, with 10 bases lining up with TRBD2. CDR1 is SNHLY, CDR2 FYNNEI, per germline. CDR3 size: 15 residues. J lost 4 bases, V lost 9 bases, and 9 bases had no gene match. The CDR3 spells CASNPGTSVYNEQFF. The CDR3 DNA is TGTGCCAGTAATCCCGGGACTAGCGTTTACAATGAGCAGTTCTTC.

J is TRBJ2-5 and V is TRBV6-2 or TRBV6-3; perhaps TRBD1 as D (6 bases). The CDR3 is made up of 15 amino acids. Germline values: CDR1 MNHEY, CDR2 SVGEGT. V gave up 5 bases and J gave up 5 bases, with 18 bases separating them. Here the CDR3 reads CASSTGTWGGETQYF. DNA of the CDR3: TGTGCCAGCAGTACCGGGACATGGGGTGGGGAGACCCAGTACTTC.

CDR3 nucleotide sequence: TGTGCCAGCACCCAGCGGGAGTTCACAGATACGCAGTATTTT. Its protein is CASTQREFTDTQYF. This chain links TRBV18 with TRBJ2-3; TRBD2 aligns across 8 bases. Germline assignment: CDR1 KGHSH and CDR2 LQKENI. V dropped 8 bases and J dropped 2; count of bases not matched to a gene: 6. CDR3 length: 14 amino acids.

This chain links TRBV11-2 with TRBJ2-2, with 9 bases aligning to TRBD2. Germline V gene sequence: CDR1 SGHAT, CDR2 FQNNGV. Trimming took 5 bases from V and 7 from J; bases not matched to a gene: 17. The CDR3 has 18 amino acids. The CDR3 loop reads CASSPIPGASGIRGELFF. CDR3 coding DNA: TGTGCCAGCAGCCCCATCCCCGGGGCTAGCGGGATCCGCGGGGAGCTGTTTTTT.

This rearrangement joins TRBV6-2 or TRBV6-3 to TRBJ2-2; 11 nucleotides match TRBD2. Germline V lookup: CDR1 MNHEY, CDR2 SVGEGT. Germline trimming cut 5 bases from V and 5 bases from J; bases unmatched to any gene: 13. The CDR3 spans 18 residues. CDR3 amino acids: CASSSLLASGRRTGELFF. The CDR3, as DNA: TGTGCCAGCAGTAGTTTGCTGGCTAGCGGGAGGAGAACCGGGGAGCTGTTTTTT.

CDR3: CASSQGTGWGIGQPQHF. CDR3 DNA: TGTGCCAGCAGCCAAGGGACAGGGTGGGGAATTGGGCAGCCCCAGCATTTT. The chain links TRBV28 to TRBJ1-5; 9 nucleotides align to TRBD1. The CDR3 extends over 17 amino acids. CDR1 is MDHEN, CDR2 SYDVKM, per germline. Unmatched junction bases numbered 16, after V lost 6 bases and J lost 7 bases.